Reported below is one T cell receptor (beta chain). These data belong to a study of CD8 T cells in Susac syndrome. TEMRA cells were enriched by FACS, while CD8+ and CD4+ T cells were obtained through a negative isolation that was performed magnetically. When the RNA was reverse transcribed, random hexamers were used with an input of about 0.45 to 1 ug. TCRdb re-derived calls from the immunoSEQ multiplex PCR reads in MiXCR, one entry per CDR3 protein. The sample carries some 48,000 distinct CDR3 sequences, roughly 92% recorded once. The germline V and J ends were trimmed by 4 bases and 2 bases, with 13 bases remaining between them. This CDR3 comprises 15 residues. Germline V gene data show CDR1 as SEHNR and CDR2 as FQNEAQ (reference sequence).

The clonotype was recovered from a human donor in good health. V is TRBV7-9 and J is TRBJ2-3; D is unclear. Sequenced sample: CD8+ T cells from PBMCs. CDR3 amino acids: CASSSNRANTDTQYF. The CDR3 nucleotides are TGTGCCAGCAGCTCCAATAGGGCGAACACAGATACGCAGTATTTT. Full variable domain (rest looked up from reference TRBV7-9 and TRBJ2-3): DTGVSQNPRHKITKRGQNVTFRCDPISEHNRLYWYRQTLGQGPEFLTYFQNEAQLEKSRLLSDRFSAERPKGSFSTLEIQRTEQGDSAMYLCASSSNRANTDTQYFGPGTRLTVL.